The 8 T cell receptor beta chains below come from one sample, sequenced in a study of memory CD4+ T cells and cytomegalovirus serostatus. Single viable CD3+CD4+CD8-CD45RO+ cells were sorted as the memory CD4+ T cells. The assay was immunoSEQ multiplex PCR, and TCRdb's table has in-frame clones only and misses some. Among 40,000 to 50,000 clones listed, over 60% were seen once. Sequenced input: memory CD4+ T cells from blood. Receptors originate from an adult in good health and CMV-seronegative.

V usage is TRBV5-8 and J usage is TRBJ1-2; 7 nucleotides match TRBD1. Germline-derived CDR1 and CDR2 are SGHTS and YDEGEE. This CDR3 is built from 13 residues. V shed 2 bases, J shed 8 bases, and the junction held 6 bases outside the gene matches. Here the CDR3 DNA reads TGTGCCAGCAGCTTCGACAGGGTGGGAGGCTACACCTTC. This gives the protein CASSFDRVGGYTF.

V is TRBV11-3 and J is TRBJ2-1; the D gene is possibly TRBD2 (6 bases). This CDR3 spans 13 amino acids. In germline, CDR1 is SGHNT, CDR2 YENEEA. Trimming took off 6 bases at V and 5 bases at J, with 11 bases between the two ends. The CDR3 DNA reads as TGTGCCAGCAGTCGGGACTCGAACAATGAGCAGTTCTTC. Translating gives CASSRDSNNEQFF.

This clone was detected a few times. V usage is TRBV30 and J usage is TRBJ1-1; a possible D gene is TRBD1 (5 bases). There are 14 residues in the CDR3. Germline CDR1 reads GTSNPN; CDR2 reads SVGIG (reference sequence). V was cut by 3 bases and J by 2 bases, with 13 bases left in between. CDR3 region: CAWRTGTYNTEAFF. The CDR3 DNA reads as TGTGCCTGGAGAACCGGGACTTACAACACTGAAGCTTTCTTT.

The rearrangement links TRBV30 to TRBJ1-2, with D unclear. The CDR3 totals 13 residues. V was pared by 4 bases and J by 4 bases, with 13 bases between. Germline V gene lookup returns CDR1 GTSNPN and CDR2 SVGIG (reference sequence). CDR3 region: CAWNGERIYGYTF. DNA for the CDR3: TGTGCCTGGAACGGAGAACGGATCTATGGCTACACCTTC.

V and J are TRBV30 and TRBJ2-7; possibly TRBD2 for D (6 bases). V dropped 2 bases and J dropped 4 bases, with 12 bases sitting between them. Looked up from germline, CDR1 is GTSNPN and CDR2 is SVGIG (reference sequence). The CDR3 runs to 13 residues. CDR3 nucleotides: TGTGCCTGGAGTCGAGGCGGGGTTTACGAGCAGTACTTC. It codes for CAWSRGGVYEQYF.

The V and J genes are TRBV2 and TRBJ1-2; D is unclear. CDR3 size: 12 residues. Trimming stripped 9 bases from V and 3 bases from J, with 11 bases between. Germline assignment: CDR1 SNHLY and CDR2 FYNNEI. CDR3: CARGTVYYGYTF. The CDR3 DNA reads as TGTGCCAGAGGAACAGTGTACTATGGCTACACCTTC.

The chain links TRBV15 to TRBJ2-5; 7 bases fit TRBD2. CDR1 is LNHNV, CDR2 YYDKDF, per germline (reference sequence). The CDR3 consists of 18 residues. V dropped 3 bases and J dropped 1; count of bases not matched to a gene: 14. The CDR3, as DNA: TGTGCCACCAGCAGGAGTAAGGCTAGCGGACCCTTCCAAGAGACCCAGTACTTC. Protein sequence: CATSRSKASGPFQETQYF.

The CDR3 nucleotides are TGCAGCGTTGAAAAGCCAGGAAGGAACACTGAAGCTTTCTTT. Translating gives CSVEKPGRNTEAFF. V and J are TRBV29-1 and TRBJ1-1, with D unclear. Trimming cost V 2 bases and J 1 base, with 11 bases left between them. Germline V CDR1 and CDR2: SQVTM, ANQGSEA. CDR3 size: 14 residues.